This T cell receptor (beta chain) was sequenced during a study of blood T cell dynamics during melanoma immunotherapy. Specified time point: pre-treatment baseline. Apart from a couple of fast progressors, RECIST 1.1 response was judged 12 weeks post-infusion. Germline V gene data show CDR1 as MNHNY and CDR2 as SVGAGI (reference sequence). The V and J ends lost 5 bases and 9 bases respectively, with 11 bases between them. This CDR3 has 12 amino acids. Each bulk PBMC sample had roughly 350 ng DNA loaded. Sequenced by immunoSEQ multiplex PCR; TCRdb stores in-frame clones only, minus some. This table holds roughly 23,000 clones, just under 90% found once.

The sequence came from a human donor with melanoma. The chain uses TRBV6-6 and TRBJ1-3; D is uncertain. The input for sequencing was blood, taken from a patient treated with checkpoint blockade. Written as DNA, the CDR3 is TGTGCCAGCAGTAGGACCGCTGGCACCATATATTTT. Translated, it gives CASSRTAGTIYF.